The 27 T cell receptor beta chains reported below all come from one sample, sequenced in a study of Ad26.COV2.S vaccination and SARS-CoV-2 variants. Sample treatment: about 20 received Ad26.COV2.S at low or high dose, single or two shots; a few received placebo; per-sample allocation not given. Following the first vaccine or placebo injection, samples were taken on day 63. TCRdb's table, derived via immunoSEQ multiplex PCR, lists solely in-frame clones and lacks some. The table shows roughly 320,000 clones, with around 86% occurring only once. The input for sequencing was peripheral blood, taken in a trial of Ad26.COV2.S vaccine versus placebo. These receptors all stem from a person between 18 and 60 years old who received the Ad26.COV2.S COVID-19 vaccine or a placebo.

This sequence joins TRBV13 and TRBJ1-6; no clear D. Germline V lookup: CDR1 PRHDT, CDR2 FYEKMQ (reference sequence). The CDR3 consists of 12 residues. The V end was cut by 0 bases, the J end by 9 bases, with 3 bases between. This CDR3 reads CASSLGSSPLHF. Here the CDR3 DNA reads TGTGCCAGCAGCTTAGGGTCTTCACCCCTCCACTTT.

The chain is built from TRBV29-1 and TRBJ2-7, with 9 bases aligning to TRBD1. Trimming took 1 base from V and 13 from J; bases not matched to a gene: 5. The CDR3 has 11 amino acids. Germline V CDR1 and CDR2: SQVTM, ANQGSEA. The CDR3 DNA sequence: TGCAGCGTTGAAGCCGGGACAGGGTTATACTTC. Translating gives CSVEAGTGLYF.

The chain combines TRBV19 with TRBJ1-1; tentatively, D is TRBD1 (5 bases). CDR3 length equals 14 residues. V shed 3 bases and J shed 4 bases, with 12 bases lying between them. The V gene's germline CDR1 is LNHDA and CDR2 SQIVND (reference sequence). Written as DNA, the CDR3 is TGTGCCAGTAGTATGGGGGTGGTGTCCACTGAAGCTTTCTTT. It specifies CASSMGVVSTEAFF.

The chain links TRBV5-1 to TRBJ2-7, with TRBD1 matching over 10 bases. Trimming took 0 bases from V and 3 from J; bases not matched to a gene: 6. This CDR3 comprises 16 residues. In germline, CDR1 is SGHRS, CDR2 YFSETQ. CDR3: CASSLVGTGVYYEQYF. CDR3 nucleotide sequence: TGCGCCAGCAGCTTGGTAGGGACAGGGGTCTACTACGAGCAGTACTTC.

The rearrangement uses TRBV10-3 and TRBJ2-7; 9 nucleotides match TRBD1. The CDR3 has 16 residues. Per the germline V gene, CDR1 is ENHRY and CDR2 is SYGVKD. The trim removed 5 bases at V and 0 bases at J, leaving 8 bases unmatched. CDR3 in DNA: TGTGCCATCAGTCCCAGGGGACAGGGCAGCTCCTACGAGCAGTACTTC. Protein sequence: CAISPRGQGSSYEQYF.

Note on this clone: Different DNA sequences within this sample yield the same CDR3. V is TRBV12-3 or TRBV12-4 and J is TRBJ1-5; D call uncertain. Trimming pared 2 bases from V and 4 bases from J, leaving 6 bases between. The CDR3 spans 13 residues. The CDR3 sequence: CASSLQGNQPQHF. As DNA, the CDR3 is TGTGCCAGCAGTTTACAAGGGAATCAGCCCCAGCATTTT.

The chain links TRBV2 to TRBJ1-5, with TRBD1 identical over 8 bases. V lost 2 bases, J lost 5 bases, and 5 bases stayed unmatched. This CDR3 is 15 amino acids long. Germline assignment: CDR1 SNHLY and CDR2 FYNNEI. This chain's CDR3 is CASSELTGGYQPQHF. In DNA form, the CDR3 reads TGTGCCAGCAGTGAATTAACAGGGGGATATCAGCCCCAGCATTTT. Full variable domain (remainder filled in from reference TRBV2 and TRBJ1-5): EPEVTQTPSHQVTQMGQEVILRCVPISNHLYFYWYRQILGQKVEFLVSFYNNEISEKSEIFDDQFSVERPDGSNFTLKIRSTKLEDSAMYFCASSELTGGYQPQHFGDGTRLSIL.

The J gene is TRBJ2-1, the V gene TRBV5-5, with TRBD1 matching 9 bases. V was pared by 4 bases and J by 0 bases, with 14 bases of the junction left unmatched. Per germline, CDR1 SGHKS and CDR2 YYEKEE (reference sequence). The CDR3 is 19 amino acids. The CDR3 nucleotides are TGTGCCAGCAGCGCGCGGGACAGGGCTTATCTATCCTCCTACAATGAGCAGTTCTTC. Its translation is CASSARDRAYLSSYNEQFF. The full variable domain, with the rest looked up from reference TRBV5-5 and TRBJ2-1, is DAGVTQSPTHLIKTRGQQVTLRCSPISGHKSVSWYQQVLGQGPQFIFQYYEKEERGRGNFPDRFSARQFPNYSSELNVNALLLGDSALYLCASSARDRAYLSSYNEQFFGPGTRLTVL.

The J gene is TRBJ2-7, the V gene TRBV19; 7 bases align to TRBD2. CDR3 length equals 17 residues. The V segment lost 1 base and the J segment 3 bases; nucleotides outside the gene matches: 12. Per the germline V gene, CDR1 is LNHDA and CDR2 is SQIVND (reference sequence). CDR3 nucleotides: TGTGCCAGTAGTATAGGTATCCGGGCAGGGAGGGACTACGAGCAGTACTTC. Translation: CASSIGIRAGRDYEQYF.

The rearrangement joins TRBV19 to TRBJ1-1, with 7 nucleotides matching TRBD1. The V segment lost 3 bases and the J segment 6 bases; nucleotides outside the gene matches: 4. From germline, CDR1 is LNHDA and CDR2 SQIVND (reference sequence). The CDR3 has 13 residues. This CDR3 is CASSIRQGPEAFF. The DNA for the CDR3 is TGTGCCAGTAGTATTCGACAGGGCCCTGAAGCTTTCTTT.

The chain carries TRBV7-8 and TRBJ1-1; D might be TRBD1 (6 bases). The CDR3 extends over 14 amino acids. The V gene's germline CDR1 is SGHVS and CDR2 FQNEAQ. The V gene lost 5 bases and the J gene lost 6 bases, with 16 bases spanning the gap. In DNA form, the CDR3 reads TGTGCCAGCAGCCTGTCGACTTACAGGGCTGAAGCTTTCTTT. It yields the protein CASSLSTYRAEAFF.

V usage is TRBV5-1 and J usage is TRBJ2-1; 7 bases are shared with TRBD1. The CDR3 covers 14 residues. Trimming cost V 4 bases and J 7 bases; bases outside gene matches: 8. From germline, CDR1 is SGHRS and CDR2 YFSETQ. In nucleotides, the CDR3 is TGCGCCAGCAGCCCCCAGACAGGGCGGAATGAGCAGTTCTTC. It is translated as CASSPQTGRNEQFF.

This chain connects TRBV4-3 to TRBJ2-3; TRBD1 aligns across 7 bases. The CDR3 is made up of 18 amino acids. With 0 bases clipped from V and 0 bases from J, the junction kept 9 bases outside the gene matches. Germline V lookup: CDR1 LGHNA, CDR2 YSLEER. CDR3 residues: CASSQDRRTGTSTDTQYF. Written as DNA, the CDR3 is TGCGCCAGCAGCCAAGATCGAAGGACAGGTACTAGCACAGATACGCAGTATTTT.

In DNA form, the CDR3 reads TGCGCCAGCAGCTTGGCCGGGAGCACAGATACGCAGTATTTT. It specifies CASSLAGSTDTQYF. This chain connects TRBV5-1 to TRBJ2-3; D ambiguous. This CDR3 comprises 14 residues. Trimming took 0 bases from V and 0 from J, leaving 5 bases between them. Germline V CDR1 and CDR2: SGHRS, YFSETQ.

The rearrangement joins TRBV5-1 to TRBJ1-1; D is perhaps TRBD1 (5 bases). The V end lost 4 bases, the J end lost 1 base, and 8 bases lay between the germline ends. The CDR3 extends over 13 amino acids. Germline CDR1 is SGHRS and CDR2 is YFSETQ. The CDR3 nucleotides read TGCGCCAGCAGCGCGACAGAGAACACTGAAGCTTTCTTT. Its translation: CASSATENTEAFF.

This chain connects TRBV7-9 to TRBJ2-2; no clear D gene. The CDR3 runs to 13 residues. Germline loops: CDR1 SEHNR, CDR2 FQNEAQ (reference sequence). V lost 7 bases, J lost 3 bases, and 9 bases lay in between. In nucleotides, the CDR3 is TGTGCCAGCAAGTTAGGGTACACCGGGGAGCTGTTTTTT. It translates to CASKLGYTGELFF.

This clone came up once. This sequence joins TRBV6-5 and TRBJ2-2; TRBD1 or TRBD2 may be the D gene (6 bases each). This CDR3 comprises 14 residues. Germline loops: CDR1 MNHEY, CDR2 SVGAGI. V was pared by 7 bases and J by 5 bases, with 14 bases between. The CDR3 nucleotides read TGTGCCAGCAACCAGGGGAGGCGGACCGGGGAGCTGTTTTTT. Its protein product is CASNQGRRTGELFF.

Turning to this clone: This specimen includes other DNA sequences encoding the same CDR3. The J gene is TRBJ1-3, the V gene TRBV6-5, with unresolved D. This CDR3 has 14 amino acids. Trimming left V 2 bases short and J 0 bases short, with 5 bases between. Per germline, CDR1 MNHEY and CDR2 SVGAGI. This CDR3 is CASSYRDSGNTIYF. CDR3 DNA sequence: TGTGCCAGCAGTTACCGGGACTCTGGAAACACCATATATTTT.

J is TRBJ2-5 and V is TRBV5-4; TRBD2 is a possible D gene (5 bases). Germline V lookup: CDR1 SGHNT, CDR2 YYREEE (reference sequence). Trimming took 3 bases from V and 0 from J, leaving 9 bases between them. The CDR3 runs 14 residues. The CDR3 nucleotides read TGTGCCAGCAGCTCGACTAAAAACCAAGAGACCCAGTACTTC. Its protein is CASSSTKNQETQYF.

The chain carries TRBV9 and TRBJ1-2; 11 bases are shared with TRBD1. The germline gives CDR1 SGDLS, CDR2 YYNGEE. This CDR3 has 14 residues. V shed 3 bases, J shed 3 bases, and the junction held 1 base outside the gene matches. CDR3 amino acids: CASSGGQGDYGYTF. Here the CDR3 DNA reads TGTGCCAGCAGCGGGGGACAGGGGGACTATGGCTACACCTTC.

The J gene is TRBJ2-5, the V gene TRBV2, with TRBD2 matching 9 bases. This CDR3 comprises 14 residues. From germline, CDR1 is SNHLY and CDR2 FYNNEI. The trim removed 6 bases at V and 5 bases at J, leaving 7 bases unmatched. The CDR3 DNA sequence: TGTGCCAGCAGAGGGGCGGGGGGGCTGGAGACCCAGTACTTC. Translation gives CASRGAGGLETQYF.

The V and J genes are TRBV7-3 and TRBJ1-6; possibly TRBD1 for D (6 bases). Deletions cut 3 bases from V and 13 bases from J, with 13 bases between. From germline, CDR1 is SGHTA and CDR2 FQGTGA. The CDR3 extends over 13 amino acids. The CDR3 DNA follows: TGTGCCAGCAGCTTGGGGGGCGGTAGGCCCCTCCACTTT. Its translation: CASSLGGGRPLHF.

Regarding this clone: One end of the junction is discordant with germline, which a read error may explain. This chain connects TRBV6-5 to TRBJ2-4; 16 bases are a match to TRBD2. This CDR3 comprises 15 residues. Looked up from germline, CDR1 is MNHEY and CDR2 is SVGAGI. In nucleotides, the CDR3 is TGTGCCAGCAATCCACCGGGACTAGCGGGGGGGCCGGCGAACTTC. It codes for CASNPPGLAGGPANF.

The V call is TRBV6-5, the J call TRBJ2-5; D is unresolved. This CDR3 region has 15 residues. With 6 bases removed from V and 3 bases from J, the gap between germline ends came to 17 bases. The germline V gene has CDR1 MNHEY and CDR2 SVGAGI. DNA for the CDR3: TGTGCCAGCAGCCGCAACCCCGGAGTTGAAGAGACCCAGTACTTC. It specifies CASSRNPGVEETQYF.

The chain recombines TRBV6-5 with TRBJ2-1; 8 positions match TRBD1. Germline V CDR1 and CDR2: MNHEY, SVGAGI. The V segment lost 5 bases and the J segment 15 bases; nucleotides outside the gene matches: 9. This CDR3 is built from 12 residues. The chain's CDR3 is CASSRAGQGWFF. CDR3 nucleotides: TGTGCCAGCAGTCGGGCCGGACAGGGCTGGTTCTTC.

The chain links TRBV24-1 to TRBJ2-2, with D possibly TRBD1 on 6 matching bases. CDR1 and CDR2 from the germline V gene are KGHDR and SFDVKD. The CDR3 is 18 amino acids. The V end lost 4 bases, the J end lost 1 base, and 18 bases lay between the germline ends. The CDR3 loop is CATSEGPGQKKNTGELFF. The CDR3, as DNA: TGTGCCACCAGTGAGGGTCCGGGACAAAAAAAGAACACCGGGGAGCTGTTTTTT.

This chain joins TRBV6-1 and TRBJ1-3; no firm D call. With 3 bases removed from V and 2 bases from J, the gap between germline ends came to 5 bases. Looked up from germline, CDR1 is MNHNS and CDR2 is SASEGT. This CDR3 has 13 residues. CDR3 in DNA: TGTGCCAGCAGTGACGGGGCTGGAAACACCATATATTTT. The encoded protein is CASSDGAGNTIYF.